These 16 T cell receptor beta chains originate from one sample sequenced in a study of cytomegalovirus exposure and HLA in healthy donors. This PCR relied on a set of 60 Vbeta primers and 13 Jbeta primers. The repertoire was sequenced with immunoSEQ multiplex PCR; TCRdb's copy has only in-frame clones and lacks some. This table has about 150,000 clones, around 79% appearing once. Sequenced sample: PBMCs. The receptors were gathered from a man aged 50 or older in good health and CMV-seropositive.

A few counts support this clone. This chain uses TRBV6-1 with TRBJ2-7; D possibly corresponds to TRBD1 (7 bases). Germline V lookup: CDR1 MNHNS, CDR2 SASEGT. The CDR3 is 14 residues long. Trimming took 4 bases from V and 2 from J, leaving 12 bases between them. The DNA of the CDR3 is TGTGCCAGCAGTGCGCGGGACAGTACCTACGAGCAGTACTTC. It codes for CASSARDSTYEQYF.

This clone showed up just once. The chain has TRBV18 and TRBJ2-2; the D is unclear. CDR1 KGHSH and CDR2 LQKENI come from the germline V gene. V lost 4 bases and J lost 5, with 5 bases in between. CDR3 size: 12 residues. The CDR3 loop reads CASSQQTGELFF. For the CDR3, the DNA is TGTGCCAGCTCACAGCAAACCGGGGAGCTGTTTTTT. Using reference TRBV18 and TRBJ2-2 for the parts outside the CDR3, the full variable domain is NAGVMQNPRHLVRRRGQEARLRCSPMKGHSHVYWYRQLPEEGLKFMVYLQKENIIDESGMPKERFSAEFPKEGPSILRIQQVVRGDSAAYFCASSQQTGELFFGEGSRLTVL.

There are a few counts of this clone. The chain combines TRBV6-1 with TRBJ2-1; weak D call: TRBD2 (6 bases). Germline CDR1 is MNHNS and CDR2 is SASEGT. The CDR3 runs to 13 residues. Trimming took 0 bases from V and 10 from J, leaving 10 bases between them. The DNA of the CDR3 is TGTGCCAGCAGTGAAGCGCGGGGAACGGAGCAGTTCTTC. This sequence encodes CASSEARGTEQFF.

This chain joins TRBV6-5 and TRBJ1-2; the match to TRBD1 covers 10 bases. V lost 2 bases and J lost 7; bases outside the gene matches: 4. The CDR3 extends over 14 amino acids. From germline, CDR1 is MNHEY and CDR2 SVGAGI. The DNA of the CDR3 is TGTGCCAGCAGTTACGGGACAGGGGTTTTTGGCTACACCTTC. Protein: CASSYGTGVFGYTF.

This clone came up a few times. This rearrangement joins TRBV2 to TRBJ1-4, with a tentative D call TRBD1 (6 bases). Germline CDR1 SNHLY, CDR2 FYNNEI. The CDR3 has 15 residues. V was cut by 4 bases and J by 7 bases, with 16 bases left in between. The CDR3 DNA is TGTGCCAGCAGTGGGCCGGGGGGGGCGGGTGAAAAACTGTTTTTT. Translated, it gives CASSGPGGAGEKLFF.

The J gene is TRBJ1-2, the V gene TRBV4-1; D not resolved. CDR3 size: 15 residues. In germline, CDR1 is MGHRA, CDR2 YSYEKL. The ends were cut back, 0 bases at V and 1 base at J, with 9 bases in the middle. CDR3 DNA: TGCGCCAGCAGCCAAGATGTTAGCCTTAACTATGGCTACACCTTC. It is translated as CASSQDVSLNYGYTF.

The rearrangement links TRBV4-1 to TRBJ2-3; TRBD2 matches at 10 bases. The CDR3 contains 18 residues. V gave up 1 base and J gave up 1 base; unmatched junction bases: 8. CDR1 is MGHRA and CDR2 is YSYEKL in the germline V gene. CDR3 amino acids: CASSQGRGGTSGTDTQYF. CDR3 bases: TGCGCCAGCAGCCAAGGTCGAGGAGGGACTAGCGGCACAGATACGCAGTATTTT.

This chain connects TRBV4-1 to TRBJ2-2, with D perhaps TRBD2 (5 bases). Germline CDR1 MGHRA, CDR2 YSYEKL. V lost 1 base, J lost 8 bases, and 11 bases lay in between. The CDR3 totals 14 residues. This chain's CDR3 is CASSQVGGEGELFF. The CDR3 nucleotides are TGCGCCAGCAGCCAAGTCGGTGGGGAGGGGGAGCTGTTTTTT.

The chain carries TRBV5-1 and TRBJ1-2; D gene uncertain. From germline, CDR1 is SGHRS and CDR2 YFSETQ. The CDR3 is made up of 17 amino acids. Trimming left V 0 bases short and J 1 base short, with 16 bases between. In DNA, the CDR3 is TGCGCCAGCAGCTTGGCCCCAGGACTTGCCGGTAACTATGGCTACACCTTC. Its translation: CASSLAPGLAGNYGYTF.

The chain is built from TRBV10-3 and TRBJ1-1; 11 bases map to TRBD1. Germline CDR1 is ENHRY and CDR2 is SYGVKD. The CDR3 extends over 15 amino acids. With 6 bases clipped from V and 0 bases from J, the junction kept 3 bases outside the gene matches. The CDR3: CAIRGTGGVNTEAFF. The CDR3 DNA is TGTGCCATCAGGGGGACAGGGGGAGTGAACACTGAAGCTTTCTTT.

CDR3 amino acids: CASSEKGGVETDTQYF. The CDR3 bases are TGCGCCAGCAGTGAGAAAGGGGGAGTGGAAACAGATACGCAGTATTTT. J is TRBJ2-3 and V is TRBV10-2, with a possible D match to TRBD1 (6 bases). The CDR3 is 16 amino acids. V gave up 2 bases and J gave up 3 bases, with 15 bases separating them. Looked up from germline, CDR1 is WSHSY and CDR2 is SAAADI.

The chain is built from TRBV5-1 and TRBJ2-1; 8 nucleotides line up with TRBD2. The junction had 18 bases not matched to a gene; V was cut back by 4 bases and J by 15 bases. This CDR3 has 15 amino acids. Germline CDR1 and CDR2: SGHRS and YFSETQ. CDR3 bases: TGCGCCAGCAGCCCCCAGACTAGCGAGAAATTTCCGTGGTTCTTC. This gives the protein CASSPQTSEKFPWFF.

A remark on this clone: A read error may produce the germline difference seen at one junction end. The chain has TRBV6-1 and TRBJ1-1, with 9 bases fitting TRBD1. Germline V gene sequence: CDR1 MNHNS, CDR2 SASEGT. The CDR3 spans 15 residues. In DNA form, the CDR3 reads TGTGCCAGCACCTGGGACAGGGAAGACGACACTGAAGCTCTCTTT. It is translated as CASTWDREDDTEALF.

This clone appeared once. V usage is TRBV2 and J usage is TRBJ1-3; 7 bases agree with TRBD1. Germline CDR1 is SNHLY and CDR2 is FYNNEI. The junction had 6 bases not matched to a gene; V was cut back by 5 bases and J by 2 bases. CDR3 size: 15 residues. DNA of the CDR3: TGTGCCAGCAGTCTGGGACAGCGAACTGGAAACACCATATATTTT. Protein: CASSLGQRTGNTIYF.

The rearrangement joins TRBV11-2 to TRBJ1-4; D is possibly TRBD1 (5 bases). V gave up 5 bases and J gave up 4 bases, with 14 bases separating them. Per the germline V gene, CDR1 is SGHAT and CDR2 is FQNNGV. The CDR3 runs 15 residues. The CDR3 region has the DNA TGTGCCAGCAGCCCCCGGGGGGGAAATAATGAAAAACTGTTTTTT. Translated, it gives CASSPRGGNNEKLFF.

The CDR3 bases are TGTGCCAGCAGCCATCAACAGGGTTGGGGCTACACCTTC. Protein product: CASSHQQGWGYTF. The rearrangement joins TRBV5-6 to TRBJ1-2; possible D gene TRBD1, 6 bases. This CDR3 comprises 13 residues. The ends were cut back, 4 bases at V and 8 bases at J, with 15 bases in the middle. Germline V gene lookup returns CDR1 SGHDT and CDR2 YYEEEE.